These 21 T cell receptor beta chains came from one sample sequenced in a study of blood T cells in healthy people across ages. The authors ran a second PCR of about 6 to 11 cycles using a sample-barcoded 5' primer and a J-beta primer mix. TCRdb re-derived calls from the 5' RACE reads in MiXCR, one entry per CDR3 protein. The repertoire consists of 730,000 or so distinct CDR3 sequences, with roughly two fifths occurring once and the leading ten covering 20% to 25%. The sample consisted of blood. The receptors originated from a woman aged 60 to 75 in good health.

The gene calls are TRBV5-1 and TRBJ2-7, with TRBD2 matching 7 bases. Trimming removed 4 bases from V and 2 bases from J; junction bases left unmatched: 6. The CDR3 runs to 14 residues. CDR1 SGHRS and CDR2 YFSETQ come from the germline V gene. Here the CDR3 reads CASSPWEGTYEQYF. Here the CDR3 DNA reads TGCGCCAGCAGCCCCTGGGAGGGGACCTACGAGCAGTACTTC. The complete variable domain, with remaining parts taken from reference TRBV5-1 and TRBJ2-7, reads KAGVTQTPRYLIKTRGQQVTLSCSPISGHRSVSWYQQTPGQGLQFLFEYFSETQRNKGNFPGRFSGRQFSNSRSEMNVSTLELGDSALYLCASSPWEGTYEQYFGPGTRLTVT.

V gene TRBV6-5 combines with J gene TRBJ2-1; TRBD1 aligns across 9 bases. V shed 2 bases and J 4 bases; nucleotides not matched to a gene: 3. Germline loops: CDR1 MNHEY, CDR2 SVGAGI. The CDR3 consists of 15 residues. The CDR3 nucleotides are TGTGCCAGCAGTTACGGGACAGGGAATTACAATGAGCAGTTCTTC. Protein product: CASSYGTGNYNEQFF.

This chain links TRBV7-9 with TRBJ1-1; D gene uncertain. In germline, CDR1 is SEHNR, CDR2 FQNEAQ (reference sequence). V dropped 5 bases and J dropped 2 bases, with 12 bases sitting between them. The CDR3 is made up of 14 amino acids. The CDR3 region has the DNA TGTGCCAGCAGCCCAACAGAGAGCAACACTGAAGCTTTCTTT. Protein product: CASSPTESNTEAFF.

The V gene is TRBV11-2, the J gene TRBJ2-7, with D possibly called TRBD1 or TRBD2 (5 bases each). The CDR3 spans 15 residues. Trimming pared 5 bases from V and 2 bases from J, leaving 16 bases between. Germline V CDR1 and CDR2: SGHAT, FQNNGV. The CDR3 bases are TGTGCCAGCAGCCCACCCGGGACGGTTACCTACGAGCAGTACTTC. Encoded protein: CASSPPGTVTYEQYF. Filled out from reference TRBV11-2 and TRBJ2-7, the complete variable domain reads EAGVAQSPRYKIIEKRQSVAFWCNPISGHATLYWYQQILGQGPKLLIQFQNNGVVDDSQLPKDRFSAERLKGVDSTLKIQPAKLEDSAVYLCASSPPGTVTYEQYFGPGTRLTVT.

The J gene is TRBJ2-1, the V gene TRBV6-6; perhaps TRBD2 as D (6 bases). V was pared by 0 bases and J by 0 bases, with 12 bases between. CDR3 length equals 17 residues. CDR1 and CDR2 from the germline V gene are MNHNY and SVGAGI (reference sequence). This CDR3 is CASSYSGSGSSYNEQFF. CDR3 DNA sequence: TGTGCCAGCAGTTACTCGGGTAGCGGAAGCTCCTACAATGAGCAGTTCTTC.

As regards this clonotype: A read error may be the cause here, since a much bigger clone is one base away. CDR3 sequence reads: CASSLGWQSYGQYF. CDR3 DNA: TGCGCCAGCAGCTTGGGATGGCAGTCCTACGGGCAGTACTTC. The V call is TRBV5-1, the J call TRBJ2-5; D gene uncertain. CDR1 SGHRS and CDR2 YFSETQ come from the germline V gene. Trimming left V 0 bases short and J 11 bases short, with 17 bases between. The CDR3 length is 14 residues.

This sequence joins TRBV20-1 and TRBJ1-4; 7 bases are a match to TRBD1. The germline CDR1 and CDR2 sequences are DFQATT and SNEGSKA (reference sequence). The CDR3 loop spans 14 amino acids. Trimming cost V 4 bases and J 2 bases; bases outside gene matches: 4. The CDR3 DNA sequence: TGCAGTGCTACTCAGGGGGTTACTAATGAAAAACTGTTTTTT. It translates to CSATQGVTNEKLFF.

This chain uses TRBV7-9 with TRBJ2-3; 9 positions match TRBD2. Germline assignment: CDR1 SEHNR and CDR2 FQNEAQ (reference sequence). V gave up 6 bases and J gave up 0 bases; unmatched junction bases: 10. This CDR3 has 17 amino acids. CDR3 DNA sequence: TGTGCCAGCAGTATGGGGAGACTAGCGGAGAGCACAGATACGCAGTATTTT. Protein sequence: CASSMGRLAESTDTQYF.

The chain recombines TRBV7-2 with TRBJ1-5; 8 bases are a match to TRBD1. With V trimmed by 1 base and J by 6 bases, 5 bases remained unmatched. This CDR3 has 15 amino acids. Germline V gene data show CDR1 as SGHTA and CDR2 as FQGNSA. The chain's CDR3 is CASSLGAGGFQPQHF. The CDR3 DNA follows: TGTGCCAGCAGCTTAGGGGCAGGGGGCTTTCAGCCCCAGCATTTT.

This clonotype showed up just a few times. V usage is TRBV3-1 and J usage is TRBJ2-1, with 7 bases that match TRBD1. The CDR3 consists of 15 residues. Germline CDR1 LGHDT, CDR2 YNNKEL (reference sequence). The trim removed 6 bases at V and 6 bases at J, leaving 11 bases unmatched. The CDR3 sequence is CASSHRQGSSNEQFF. The CDR3 coding sequence is TGTGCCAGCAGTCATCGACAGGGATCGAGCAATGAGCAGTTCTTC.

CDR3 DNA: TGCGCCAGCAGCTTGGTGTCTAGCGGAACCTACGAGCAGTACTTC. Protein product: CASSLVSSGTYEQYF. The V call is TRBV5-1, the J call TRBJ2-7; 7 bases line up with TRBD2. CDR1 is SGHRS and CDR2 is YFSETQ in the germline V gene. The CDR3 is made up of 15 amino acids. The trim removed 0 bases at V and 2 bases at J, leaving 5 bases unmatched.

This chain uses TRBV13 with TRBJ1-2; TRBD1 is a possible D gene (6 bases). The V gene's germline CDR1 is PRHDT and CDR2 FYEKMQ (reference sequence). The V end was cut by 5 bases, the J end by 8 bases, with 15 bases between. This CDR3 has 13 residues. The CDR3 DNA sequence: TGTGCCAGCAGCCTCGCGGGGGCCGAGGGCTACACCTTC. This gives the protein CASSLAGAEGYTF. The full variable domain, completed using reference TRBV13 and TRBJ1-2, is AAGVIQSPRHLIKEKRETATLKCYPIPRHDTVYWYQQGPGQDPQFLISFYEKMQSDKGSIPDRFSAQQFSDYHSELNMSSLELGDSALYFCASSLAGAEGYTFGSGTRLTVV.

CDR3 nucleotide sequence: TGCAGTGCTAGCCACCGGGACAGTAATCAGCCCCAGCATTTT. Its translation: CSASHRDSNQPQHF. The chain couples TRBV20-1 to TRBJ1-5; 7 bases fit TRBD1. The CDR3 contains 14 residues. From germline, CDR1 is DFQATT and CDR2 SNEGSKA (reference sequence). J was trimmed by 4 bases and V by 3 bases; bases with no gene match: 6.

This sequence joins TRBV11-3 and TRBJ1-4; no definite D call. Trimming removed 2 bases at V and 0 bases at J, with 7 bases between. Looked up from germline, CDR1 is SGHNT and CDR2 is YENEEA. The CDR3 is 15 residues long. CDR3 DNA: TGTGCCAGCAGCTTACACACCACAACTAATGAAAAACTGTTTTTT. It is translated as CASSLHTTTNEKLFF.

This clonotype appeared once. Sequence at one end of the junction differs from germline and may be a read error. The chain joins TRBV27 to TRBJ2-7; TRBD1 or TRBD2 may be the D gene (5 bases each). The CDR3 sequence is 16 residues long. Germline CDR1 is MNHEY and CDR2 is SMNVEV (reference sequence). The CDR3 sequence is CASSLSGTVSSGEQYF. The CDR3 nucleotides are TGTGCCAGCAGTCTATCCGGGACGGTGAGCTCCGGCGAGCAGTACTTC.

The V call is TRBV7-9, the J call TRBJ2-7; D is perhaps TRBD2 (5 bases). Trimming cost V 4 bases and J 7 bases, with 23 bases left between them. This CDR3 has 16 residues. In germline, CDR1 is SEHNR, CDR2 FQNEAQ (reference sequence). CDR3 in DNA: TGTGCCAGCAGCTCCGCTGACTACTTCGCAAACAATGAGCAGTACTTC. Its protein product is CASSSADYFANNEQYF.

The V and J genes are TRBV5-1 and TRBJ2-3; 9 nucleotides align to TRBD2. V dropped 0 bases and J dropped 2; count of bases not matched to a gene: 4. The CDR3 runs 16 residues. Germline loops: CDR1 SGHRS, CDR2 YFSETQ. The CDR3 nucleotides are TGCGCCAGCAGCTTGGAGCGGGGGGCTTCCACAGATACGCAGTATTTT. This codes for CASSLERGASTDTQYF.

CDR3 in DNA: TGCAGTGCAGGAAGGGGTCTGAATCAGCCCCAGCATTTT. This translates into CSAGRGLNQPQHF. The chain couples TRBV20-1 to TRBJ1-5, with D perhaps matching TRBD1 (5 bases). Germline CDR1 DFQATT, CDR2 SNEGSKA (reference sequence). Trimming left V 6 bases short and J 4 bases short, with 13 bases between. The CDR3 loop spans 13 amino acids.

The sample holds a few counts of this clonotype. This chain joins TRBV2 and TRBJ1-2, with D maybe TRBD1 (6 bases). The germline CDR1 and CDR2 sequences are SNHLY and FYNNEI. CDR3 length: 13 amino acids. The germline V and J ends were trimmed by 4 bases and 7 bases, with 13 bases remaining between them. The CDR3 coding sequence is TGTGCCAGCAGTGCGTACAGGGAAGCTGGCTACACCTTC. It encodes CASSAYREAGYTF.

This clonotype was seen more than once but under ten times. The gene calls are TRBV2 and TRBJ2-7; D unclear. There are 12 residues in the CDR3. Trimming stripped 6 bases from V and 1 base from J, with 7 bases between. CDR1 is SNHLY and CDR2 is FYNNEI in the germline V gene. The DNA of the CDR3 is TGTGCCAGCAGGGGCACGTCCTACGAGCAGTACTTC. This encodes CASRGTSYEQYF. Full variable domain (missing parts from reference TRBV2 and TRBJ2-7): EPEVTQTPSHQVTQMGQEVILRCVPISNHLYFYWYRQILGQKVEFLVSFYNNEISEKSEIFDDQFSVERPDGSNFTLKIRSTKLEDSAMYFCASRGTSYEQYFGPGTRLTVT.

In its sample, this clonotype was seen a few times. The rearrangement joins TRBV5-1 to TRBJ1-2; TRBD1 matches 9 bases. The CDR3 has 14 amino acids. Germline lookup yields CDR1 SGHRS and CDR2 YFSETQ. The J segment lost 5 bases and the V segment lost 4 bases, leaving 6 bases of the junction unmatched. CDR3: CASSDGQGQYGYTF. CDR3 nucleotides: TGCGCCAGCAGCGACGGACAGGGGCAGTATGGCTACACCTTC. Full variable domain (missing parts from reference TRBV5-1 and TRBJ1-2): KAGVTQTPRYLIKTRGQQVTLSCSPISGHRSVSWYQQTPGQGLQFLFEYFSETQRNKGNFPGRFSGRQFSNSRSEMNVSTLELGDSALYLCASSDGQGQYGYTFGSGTRLTVV.